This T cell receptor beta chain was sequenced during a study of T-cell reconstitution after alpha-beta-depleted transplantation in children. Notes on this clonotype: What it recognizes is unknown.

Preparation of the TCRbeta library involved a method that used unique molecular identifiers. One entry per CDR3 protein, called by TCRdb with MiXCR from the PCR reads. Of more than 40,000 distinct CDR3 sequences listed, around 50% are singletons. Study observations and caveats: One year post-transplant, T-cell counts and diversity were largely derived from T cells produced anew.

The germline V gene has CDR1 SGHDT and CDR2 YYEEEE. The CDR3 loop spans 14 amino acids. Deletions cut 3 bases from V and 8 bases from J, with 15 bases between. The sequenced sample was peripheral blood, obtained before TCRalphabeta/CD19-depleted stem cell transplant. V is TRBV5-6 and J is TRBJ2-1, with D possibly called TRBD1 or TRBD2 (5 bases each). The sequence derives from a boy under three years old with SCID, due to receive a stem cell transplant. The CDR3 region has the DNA TGTGCCAGCAGCTACACTGGGGGATGGTATGAGCAGTTCTTC. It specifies CASSYTGGWYEQFF.